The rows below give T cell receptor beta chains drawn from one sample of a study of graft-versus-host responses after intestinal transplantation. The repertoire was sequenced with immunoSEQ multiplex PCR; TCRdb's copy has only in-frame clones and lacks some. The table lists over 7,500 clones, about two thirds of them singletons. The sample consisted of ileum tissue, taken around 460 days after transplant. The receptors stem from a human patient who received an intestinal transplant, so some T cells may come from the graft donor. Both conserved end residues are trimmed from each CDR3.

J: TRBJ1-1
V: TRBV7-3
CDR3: ASSLTGGNTEAF

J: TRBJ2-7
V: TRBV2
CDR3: ASRQGTYEQY

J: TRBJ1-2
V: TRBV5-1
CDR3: ASSLTTNYGYT

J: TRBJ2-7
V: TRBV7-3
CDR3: ASSMGQRGEQY

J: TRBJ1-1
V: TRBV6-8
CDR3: ASSLEMNTEAF

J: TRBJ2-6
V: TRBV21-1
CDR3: ASSKGMDRSVSGANVLT

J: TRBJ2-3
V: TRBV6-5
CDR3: ASGTSGGADTQY

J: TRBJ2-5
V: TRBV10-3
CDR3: AISPHQRGAQTQY

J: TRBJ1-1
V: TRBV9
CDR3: ASSVGQGRTEAF

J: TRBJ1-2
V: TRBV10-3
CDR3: AISESGQGKGGGGCT

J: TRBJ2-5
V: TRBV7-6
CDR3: ASSLLPPGQETQY

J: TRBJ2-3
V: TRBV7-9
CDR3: ASSLGQRMQY

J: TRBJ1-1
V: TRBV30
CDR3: AWIWAGGTEAF

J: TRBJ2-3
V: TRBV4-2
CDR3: ASSQVEGAGPDTQY

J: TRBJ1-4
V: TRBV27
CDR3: ASSLAGSGEKLF

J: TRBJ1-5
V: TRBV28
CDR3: AGGYQPQH

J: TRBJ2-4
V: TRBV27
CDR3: ASSSPGEGGKNIQY

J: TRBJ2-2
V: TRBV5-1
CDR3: ASSLGQGGTGELF

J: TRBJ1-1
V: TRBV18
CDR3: ASSPLGVANTEAF

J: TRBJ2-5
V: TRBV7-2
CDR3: ASTLVLAGGWETQY

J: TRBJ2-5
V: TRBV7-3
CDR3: ASSPGGGRQETQY

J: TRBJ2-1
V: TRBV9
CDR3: ASSEAVAGDPYNEQF

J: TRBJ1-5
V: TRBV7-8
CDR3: ASSLADGFDQPQH

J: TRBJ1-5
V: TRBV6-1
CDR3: ASSYRLDDQPQH

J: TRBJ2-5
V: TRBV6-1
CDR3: ASSELAGGQETQY